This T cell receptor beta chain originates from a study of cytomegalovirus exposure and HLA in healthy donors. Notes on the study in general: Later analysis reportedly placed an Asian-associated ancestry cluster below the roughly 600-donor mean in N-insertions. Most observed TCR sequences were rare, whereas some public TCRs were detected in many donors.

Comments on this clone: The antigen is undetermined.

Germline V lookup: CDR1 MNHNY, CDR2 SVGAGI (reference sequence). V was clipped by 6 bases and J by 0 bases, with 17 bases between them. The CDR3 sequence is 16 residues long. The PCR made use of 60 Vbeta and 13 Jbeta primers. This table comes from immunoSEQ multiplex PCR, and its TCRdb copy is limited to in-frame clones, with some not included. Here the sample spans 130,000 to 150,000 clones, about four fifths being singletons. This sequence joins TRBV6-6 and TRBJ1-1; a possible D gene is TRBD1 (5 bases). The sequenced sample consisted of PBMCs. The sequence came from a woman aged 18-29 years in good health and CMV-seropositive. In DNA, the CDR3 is TGTGCCAGCAGCCGCGGGACCGCGCACTTGAACACTGAAGCTTTCTTT. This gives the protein CASSRGTAHLNTEAFF.